A single sample gave rise to the 28 T cell receptor beta chains below, sequenced in a study of Ad26.COV2.S vaccination and SARS-CoV-2 variants. Produced via immunoSEQ multiplex PCR; TCRdb's table is partial and in-frame only. The table lists hundreds of thousands of clones, about 86% of them singletons, with about 11% in the top ten. The treatment denotes: around 19 received Ad26.COV2.S at low or high dose, single or two shots; roughly five received placebo; per-sample allocation not given. Repertoires come from day 63 after the first vaccine or placebo injection. Sequencing was performed on peripheral blood, taken in a trial of Ad26.COV2.S vaccine versus placebo. The source of these receptors is a person aged 18-65 years who received the Ad26.COV2.S COVID-19 vaccine or a placebo.

The chain is built from TRBV28 and TRBJ2-7, with a weak D call TRBD2 (6 bases). Trimming took off 6 bases at V and 5 bases at J, with 17 bases between the two ends. Per the germline V gene, CDR1 is MDHEN and CDR2 is SYDVKM. CDR3 length: 14 residues. The CDR3 DNA reads TGTGCCAGCAGAGAGGAGGGATTCGTAAACGAGCAGTACTTC. Protein: CASREEGFVNEQYF. The whole variable domain, filled in from reference TRBV28 and TRBJ2-7, reads DVKVTQSSRYLVKRTGEKVFLECVQDMDHENMFWYRQDPGLGLRLIYFSYDVKMKEKGDIPEGYSVSREKKERFSLILESASTNQTSMYLCASREEGFVNEQYFGPGTRLTVT.

The chain recombines TRBV14 with TRBJ2-1; D is unresolved. Per the germline V gene, CDR1 is SGHDN and CDR2 is FVKESK. V was clipped by 0 bases and J by 10 bases, with 16 bases between them. The CDR3 length is 15 residues. The CDR3 protein is CASSQDYPIILEQFF. The CDR3 DNA reads TGTGCCAGCAGCCAAGATTACCCAATCATCCTCGAGCAGTTCTTC.

The rearrangement uses TRBV11-2 and TRBJ2-6; 10 bases are shared with TRBD1. Germline assignment: CDR1 SGHAT and CDR2 FQNNGV. This CDR3 spans 19 amino acids. J gave up 0 bases and V 5 bases, and 10 bases lay outside the gene matches. CDR3 DNA: TGTGCCAGCAGCCCTGGACAGGGGGGACCCCGCTCTGGGGCCAACGTCCTGACTTTC. This codes for CASSPGQGGPRSGANVLTF. The full variable domain, rest sourced from reference TRBV11-2 and TRBJ2-6, is EAGVAQSPRYKIIEKRQSVAFWCNPISGHATLYWYQQILGQGPKLLIQFQNNGVVDDSQLPKDRFSAERLKGVDSTLKIQPAKLEDSAVYLCASSPGQGGPRSGANVLTFGAGSRLTVL.

This chain links TRBV19 with TRBJ1-4; D uncertain. Trimming cost V 7 bases and J 3 bases, with 27 bases left between them. The CDR3 consists of 19 residues. Germline-derived CDR1 and CDR2 are LNHDA and SQIVND (reference sequence). The CDR3 DNA follows: TGTGCCAGTACGGACGGGGATATTTTTGCCAACGCGGCTAATGAAAAACTGTTTTTT. Amino acid sequence: CASTDGDIFANAANEKLFF. The full variable domain, in which reference TRBV19 and TRBJ1-4 provide the parts outside the CDR3, is DGGITQSPKYLFRKEGQNVTLSCEQNLNHDAMYWYRQDPGQGLRLIYYSQIVNDFQKGDIAEGYSVSREKKESFPLTVTSAQKNPTAFYLCASTDGDIFANAANEKLFFGSGTQLSVL.

The chain joins TRBV5-4 to TRBJ2-1, with D possibly being TRBD2 (6 bases). Germline values: CDR1 SGHNT, CDR2 YYREEE (reference sequence). The CDR3 covers 14 residues. V was cut by 4 bases and J by 7 bases, with 15 bases left in between. The CDR3 sequence is CASSGPRGSNEQFF. As DNA, the CDR3 is TGTGCCAGCAGCGGGCCCCGGGGGAGTAATGAGCAGTTCTTC.

On this clone: Other nucleotide sequences from this sample produce the same CDR3. The rearrangement joins TRBV6-1 to TRBJ2-5; D is uncertain. V dropped 3 bases and J dropped 5 bases, with 4 bases sitting between them. The germline V gene has CDR1 MNHNS and CDR2 SASEGT. The CDR3 sequence is 11 residues long. The chain's CDR3 is CASSEVETQYF. CDR3 sequence (DNA): TGTGCCAGCAGTGAGGTGGAGACCCAGTACTTC.

This rearrangement joins TRBV9 to TRBJ2-6, with D unclear. Germline CDR1 and CDR2: SGDLS and YYNGEE. The CDR3 is 15 residues long. The V end lost 1 base, the J end lost 4 bases, and 9 bases lay between the germline ends. CDR3 nucleotide sequence: TGTGCCAGCAGCGTACAGACGCGGGGGGCCAACGTCCTGACTTTC. It encodes CASSVQTRGANVLTF.

The V and J genes are TRBV28 and TRBJ1-2, with D uncertain. CDR3 length equals 11 residues. Germline V CDR1 and CDR2: MDHEN, SYDVKM. The V gene lost 6 bases and the J gene lost 7 bases, with 9 bases spanning the gap. The CDR3 DNA reads TGTGCCAGCAGCCCCTCGTTTGGCTACACCTTC. Its translation: CASSPSFGYTF.

This sequence joins TRBV9 and TRBJ2-7; TRBD2 is a possible D gene (5 bases). The V end lost 0 bases, the J end lost 2 bases, and 12 bases lay between the germline ends. CDR3 length equals 15 residues. Germline values: CDR1 SGDLS, CDR2 YYNGEE. Written as DNA, the CDR3 is TGTGCCAGCAGCGTAGGCTGGTCGGAGGCCTACGAGCAGTACTTC. This gives the protein CASSVGWSEAYEQYF. Drawing the rest from reference TRBV9 and TRBJ2-7, the complete variable domain is DSGVTQTPKHLITATGQRVTLRCSPRSGDLSVYWYQQSLDQGLQFLIQYYNGEERAKGNILERFSAQQFPDLHSELNLSSLELGDSALYFCASSVGWSEAYEQYFGPGTRLTVT.

The chain employs TRBV6-2 or TRBV6-3 and TRBJ2-7; TRBD2 agrees at 13 bases. Germline lookup yields CDR1 MNHEY and CDR2 SVGEGT. V lost 2 bases to trimming and J lost 5 bases; unmatched junction nucleotides: 3. CDR3 size: 15 residues. The CDR3 DNA reads as TGTGCCAGCAGTTACCCCGGGACTAGCGGGGACGAGCAGTACTTC. Translation gives CASSYPGTSGDEQYF.

The V gene is TRBV4-3, the J gene TRBJ1-1, with 10 bases aligning to TRBD1. J gave up 1 base and V 5 bases, and 4 bases lay outside the gene matches. The CDR3 consists of 15 residues. Germline V CDR1 and CDR2: LGHNA, YSLEER. For the CDR3, the DNA is TGCGCCAGCAGCTCCCGGGACAGGGGGAACACTGAAGCTTTCTTT. This translates into CASSSRDRGNTEAFF.

This rearrangement joins TRBV5-1 to TRBJ2-7; a weak D match, TRBD1 (5 bases). Germline CDR1 reads SGHRS; CDR2 reads YFSETQ. Trimming removed 4 bases at V and 2 bases at J, with 13 bases between. This CDR3 comprises 14 residues. The CDR3 sequence is CASSPDKGPYEQYF. The CDR3 DNA is TGCGCCAGCAGCCCGGACAAAGGGCCCTACGAGCAGTACTTC.

The chain combines TRBV11-2 with TRBJ2-7, with 7 bases that match TRBD1. Germline V gene sequence: CDR1 SGHAT, CDR2 FQNNGV. This CDR3 has 15 residues. The V gene end was trimmed by 3 bases and the J gene end by 4 bases; junction bases not matched to a gene: 9. The CDR3 nucleotides read TGTGCCAGCAGCTTCTCCAGGGACAGCCCTTACGAGCAGTACTTC. Its translation: CASSFSRDSPYEQYF.

This rearrangement joins TRBV18 to TRBJ1-1; 7 positions match TRBD1. CDR1 and CDR2 from the germline V gene are KGHSH and LQKENI. This CDR3 is 11 amino acids long. After removal of 4 bases from V and 11 bases from J, the junction contained 4 bases not matched to a gene. The CDR3 is CASSQGAGAFF. In nucleotides, the CDR3 is TGTGCCAGCTCACAGGGGGCCGGGGCTTTCTTT.

This clone appeared a single time. The chain uses TRBV28 and TRBJ1-6; a possible D gene is TRBD1 (5 bases). CDR1 and CDR2 (germline): MDHEN, SYDVKM. The V and J ends lost 6 bases and 6 bases respectively, with 9 bases between them. The CDR3 has 13 amino acids. The CDR3 reads CASSRDLNSPLHF. CDR3 nucleotides: TGTGCCAGCAGCCGGGACCTTAATTCACCCCTCCACTTT. Complete variable domain (other parts from reference TRBV28 and TRBJ1-6): DVKVTQSSRYLVKRTGEKVFLECVQDMDHENMFWYRQDPGLGLRLIYFSYDVKMKEKGDIPEGYSVSREKKERFSLILESASTNQTSMYLCASSRDLNSPLHFGNGTRLTVT.

This clone was observed a handful of times. The V call is TRBV18, the J call TRBJ1-1; no clear D. The CDR3 length is 13 residues. Per the germline V gene, CDR1 is KGHSH and CDR2 is LQKENI. V was pared by 4 bases and J by 0 bases, with 6 bases between. This chain's CDR3 is CASSLEMNTEAFF. The CDR3 DNA is TGTGCCAGCTCACTGGAGATGAACACTGAAGCTTTCTTT.

The rearrangement joins TRBV7-2 to TRBJ1-2; D possibly corresponds to TRBD1 (5 bases). CDR3 length equals 16 residues. V was trimmed by 5 bases and J by 8 bases, leaving 24 bases between them. CDR1 is SGHTA and CDR2 is FQGNSA in the germline V gene. The CDR3 bases are TGTGCCAGCAGCCCAAAGGGGCCGACGGAGCCCCTGGGCTACACCTTC. This codes for CASSPKGPTEPLGYTF.

The chain is built from TRBV6-5 and TRBJ1-5; D call uncertain. The germline V gene has CDR1 MNHEY and CDR2 SVGAGI. The CDR3 length is 16 residues. V lost 3 bases and J 3 bases, leaving 15 bases between the germline ends. The CDR3 sequence: CASSYDEEVNNQPQHF. The CDR3 DNA follows: TGTGCCAGCAGTTATGATGAAGAGGTTAACAATCAGCCCCAGCATTTT.

J is TRBJ2-5 and V is TRBV28, with no clear D. This CDR3 contains 14 residues. CDR1 MDHEN and CDR2 SYDVKM come from the germline V gene. V was trimmed by 2 bases and J by 4 bases, leaving 11 bases between them. The chain's CDR3 is CASSLPDGLETQYF. The CDR3 bases are TGTGCCAGCAGTTTACCGGATGGCCTAGAGACCCAGTACTTC.

This rearrangement joins TRBV15 to TRBJ1-1; D is unclear. CDR1 and CDR2 from the germline V gene are LNHNV and YYDKDF (reference sequence). Trimming stripped 3 bases from V and 3 bases from J, with 8 bases between. The CDR3 sequence is 13 residues long. The CDR3 coding sequence is TGTGCCACCAGCAGGAGACTGGACACTGAAGCTTTCTTT. It yields the protein CATSRRLDTEAFF.

The chain has TRBV4-3 and TRBJ2-1, with TRBD2 identical over 7 bases. The V and J ends lost 5 bases and 5 bases, in that order; junction bases with no gene match: 6. Germline CDR1 and CDR2: LGHNA and YSLEER. The CDR3 consists of 14 residues. DNA for the CDR3: TGCGCCAGCAGCGAGCGGGGCTCGGACAATGAGCAGTTCTTC. Translation: CASSERGSDNEQFF.

The V call is TRBV4-1, the J call TRBJ1-3; 7 bases are a match to TRBD1. CDR1 and CDR2 (germline): MGHRA, YSYEKL. V was clipped by 4 bases and J by 4 bases; unmatched bases: 7. CDR3 length equals 15 residues. CDR3 nucleotide sequence: TGCGCCAGCAGCCCGCGGAGGGGGCAGGGAAACACCATATATTTT. This translates into CASSPRRGQGNTIYF.

V gene TRBV28 combines with J gene TRBJ1-2; maybe TRBD1 (6 bases). Trimming removed 5 bases at V and 4 bases at J, with 20 bases between. The CDR3 is made up of 16 amino acids. Germline assignment: CDR1 MDHEN and CDR2 SYDVKM. CDR3: CASSPSRGTGLYGYTF. Written as DNA, the CDR3 is TGTGCCAGCAGTCCGTCGAGGGGGACTGGCCTCTATGGCTACACCTTC.

In its sample, this clone was seen a few times. The rearrangement joins TRBV5-1 to TRBJ1-1; 8 bases match TRBD1. The CDR3 totals 15 residues. J lost 6 bases, V lost 6 bases, and 13 bases had no gene match. Germline V gene data show CDR1 as SGHRS and CDR2 as YFSETQ. As DNA, the CDR3 is TGCGCCAGCAATAATCAGGGGGCGGATTGGTCTGAAGCTTTCTTT. Translating gives CASNNQGADWSEAFF.

This clone was recorded only once. This rearrangement joins TRBV18 to TRBJ2-5, with D possibly TRBD2 on 5 matching bases. This CDR3 spans 13 amino acids. V dropped 5 bases and J dropped 0 bases, with 7 bases sitting between them. The V gene's germline CDR1 is KGHSH and CDR2 LQKENI. The CDR3 protein is CASSEGYQETQYF. CDR3 nucleotides: TGTGCCAGCTCAGAGGGTTACCAAGAGACCCAGTACTTC.

The gene calls are TRBV4-1 and TRBJ2-7; maybe TRBD1 (6 bases). The germline CDR1 and CDR2 sequences are MGHRA and YSYEKL. The V end lost 4 bases, the J end lost 2 bases, and 15 bases lay between the germline ends. The length of the CDR3 is 15 residues. The CDR3 here is CASSPLISGAYEQYF. The CDR3 DNA reads TGCGCCAGCAGCCCCCTCATATCAGGGGCCTACGAGCAGTACTTC.

CDR3 sequence reads: CASSGGLRNTEAFF. The CDR3 DNA is TGTGCCAGCAGCGGGGGACTCCGGAACACTGAAGCTTTCTTT. This chain connects TRBV7-9 to TRBJ1-1, with TRBD1 as a possible D gene (5 bases). V lost 5 bases, J lost 1 base, and 11 bases lay in between. The CDR3 runs 14 residues. Germline V gene data show CDR1 as SEHNR and CDR2 as FQNEAQ (reference sequence).

For the CDR3, the DNA is TGTGCCAGCAGCCCCGCTTTGAGAGGGAACTATGGCTACACCTTC. Encoded protein: CASSPALRGNYGYTF. V and J are TRBV7-2 and TRBJ1-2; no clear D gene. Germline lookup yields CDR1 SGHTA and CDR2 FQGNSA. The CDR3 is 15 amino acids. Between the trimmed V and J ends, which lost 5 bases and 2 bases, there was a span of 15 bases. The full variable domain, its missing parts supplied by reference TRBV7-2 and TRBJ1-2, is GAGVSQSPSNKVTEKGKDVELRCDPISGHTALYWYRQSLGQGLEFLIYFQGNSAPDKSGLPSDRFSAERTGGSVSTLTIQRTQQEDSAVYLCASSPALRGNYGYTFGSGTRLTVV.